Described below is a single T cell receptor beta chain sequence and its context. The data belong to a study of T cell changes during pregnancy in multiple sclerosis. The assay was immunoSEQ multiplex PCR, and TCRdb's table has in-frame clones only and misses some. The sample shows tens of thousands of clones, around four fifths of them seen only once. Losses at the gene ends were 5 bases for V and 2 bases for J; bases not matched to a gene: 8. There are 17 residues in the CDR3. Germline CDR1 SGHAT, CDR2 FQNNGV. The V call is TRBV11-2, the J call TRBJ2-2; 10 bases match TRBD2. This material consisted of CD4+ T cells from peripheral blood mononuclear cells, taken before pregnancy. The TCR was taken from a female donor with multiple sclerosis, enrolled in a pregnancy study. This chain's CDR3 is CASSPTLAGVNTGELFF. In DNA form, the CDR3 reads TGTGCCAGCAGCCCGACCCTAGCGGGAGTTAACACCGGGGAGCTGTTTTTT.